This T cell receptor beta chain derives from a study of blood T cells in healthy people across ages. Study outcomes and limitations: PBMCs left unsorted prevented a conclusive naive versus antigen-experienced comparison.

Concerning this clonotype: As yet, its antigen is unknown.

Trimming took off 6 bases at V and 1 base at J, with 12 bases between the two ends. The germline V gene has CDR1 MNHEY and CDR2 SVGEGT. The CDR3 has 14 amino acids. Total RNA, at least 6 micrograms per sample, was extracted from PBMCs. The second PCR ran about 6 to 11 cycles with a sample-barcoded 5' primer and J-beta primers. Using its own MiXCR run on the 5' RACE reads, TCRdb lists one record per CDR3 protein. The table includes 1.5 million to 2 million distinct CDR3 sequences, approximately 39% detected once. The chain has TRBV6-2 or TRBV6-3 and TRBJ1-2; D is unresolved. The receptor was isolated from a human donor in good health. Sequencing input: blood. This CDR3 is CASRAPGDNYGYTF. As DNA, the CDR3 is TGTGCCAGCAGAGCACCCGGGGATAACTATGGCTACACCTTC.